The rows below give T cell receptor beta chains drawn from one sample of a study of response to subunit inactivated influenza vaccine. TCRdb fed the RT-PCR reads into MiXCR, producing one record per CDR3 protein. The sample lists approximately 490,000 distinct CDR3 sequences, approximately 7.2% seen once, with less than 15% in the top ten. Sequenced material: PBMCs from blood, taken 23 to 25 months after vaccination. These receptors all stem from a man between 50 and 70 years old who received an inactivated influenza vaccine. Each CDR3 is given with its conserved first and last residue. The order of the fields is clone size, CDR3 length, D gene, V gene, J gene, CDR3 protein, CDR3 DNA. D genes are given only for firm matches. Clone size is shown for a subset of rows, as once, few, many or a class of expanded clone.

>few|19|TRBD1|TRBV7-7|TRBJ2-1
CASSYIPPAMDRGGNEQFF
TGTGCCAGCAGCTATATTCCCCCAGCCATGGACAGGGGGGGGAATGAGCAGTTCTTC
>NA|10|NA|TRBV29-1|TRBJ1-1
CSVVVTEAFF
TGCAGCGTCGTCGTCACTGAAGCTTTCTTT
>NA|13|TRBD1|TRBV5-1|TRBJ2-1
CASSFTGANEQFF
TGCGCCAGCAGCTTTACAGGGGCCAATGAGCAGTTCTTC
>few|17|TRBD1|TRBV27|TRBJ1-1
CASSPDRRLGLNTEAFF
TGTGCCAGCAGTCCGGACAGGCGATTAGGCCTGAACACTGAAGCTTTCTTT
>many|17|NA|TRBV4-3|TRBJ2-5
CASTARVSGRHQETQYF
TGCGCCAGCACCGCCAGGGTATCGGGGAGACACCAAGAGACCCAGTACTTC
>many|15|NA|TRBV5-6|TRBJ2-3
CASSLAGGYTDTQYF
TGTGCCAGCAGCTTGGCTGGGGGGTACACAGATACGCAGTATTTT
>many|14|NA|TRBV25-1|TRBJ2-1
CASSEGAAYNEQFF
TGTGCCAGCAGTGAGGGGGCGGCCTACAATGAGCAGTTCTTC
>many|14|NA|TRBV7-8|TRBJ2-3
CASSLVGNTDTQYF
TGTGCCAGCAGCTTAGTAGGCAACACAGATACGCAGTATTTT
>many|14|TRBD1|TRBV5-1|TRBJ1-2
CASRRDSSDYGYTF
TGCGCCAGCAGAAGGGACAGCTCCGACTATGGCTACACCTTC
>few|14|TRBD1|TRBV27|TRBJ2-7
CASRVTGRPYEQYF
TGTGCCAGCAGGGTGACAGGGCGACCCTACGAGCAGTACTTC
>NA|13|TRBD2|TRBV29-1|TRBJ2-1
CSVVGLAGNEQFF
TGCAGCGTAGTTGGACTAGCGGGAAACGAGCAGTTCTTC
>NA|13|NA|TRBV20-1|TRBJ1-1
CSARDVGGREAFF
TGCAGTGCTAGAGATGTAGGAGGGCGTGAAGCTTTCTTT
>few|14|NA|TRBV2|TRBJ2-3
CASSEALSTDTQYF
TGTGCCAGCAGTGAAGCGCTTAGCACAGATACGCAGTATTTT
>NA|13|NA|TRBV7-2|TRBJ2-7
CASSQMLAMEQYF
TGTGCCAGCAGCCAGATGTTGGCGATGGAGCAGTACTTC
>NA|16|NA|TRBV6-2/TRBV6-3|TRBJ2-3
CASSYPDSLQGDTQYF
TGTGCCAGCAGTTACCCGGACAGCCTCCAAGGGGATACGCAGTATTTT
>NA|14|NA|TRBV30|TRBJ2-4
CAWTGGLAKNIQYF
TGTGCCTGGACCGGGGGACTAGCCAAAAACATTCAGTACTTC
>NA|16|NA|TRBV12-3/TRBV12-4|TRBJ2-1
CASSLRASTFYNEQFF
TGTGCCAGCAGTTTAAGGGCATCTACGTTCTACAATGAGCAGTTCTTC
>NA|13|TRBD2|TRBV11-2|TRBJ2-5
CASRGLAEETQYF
TGTGCCAGTAGGGGACTAGCGGAAGAGACCCAGTACTTC